These 26 T cell receptor beta chains were sequenced from one sample in a study of shared clonotypes between healthy human individuals. TCRdb's copy holds only in-frame clones and misses some; the assay was immunoSEQ multiplex PCR. The sample includes some 2 million clones, about 95% of them seen just once. As defined, naive CD8 cells were CD45RO-negative and positively selected for CCR7, with terminally differentiated effector memory CD45RA+ cells excluded. The sample was naive CD8+ T cells sorted from blood. All receptors derive from a young man in good health.

This CDR3 reads CAISEVRGHQPQHF. As DNA, the CDR3 is TGTGCCATCAGTGAGGTCAGGGGGCATCAGCCCCAGCATTTT. V usage is TRBV10-3 and J usage is TRBJ1-5, with 8 bases lining up with TRBD1. The CDR3 spans 14 residues. The junction had 2 bases not matched to a gene; V was cut back by 2 bases and J by 5 bases. CDR1 ENHRY and CDR2 SYGVKD come from the germline V gene.

Written as DNA, the CDR3 is TGCAGCGTTGAAACTAGCGGGGGGGATACAGATACGCAGTATTTT. Encoded protein: CSVETSGGDTDTQYF. The V call is TRBV29-1, the J call TRBJ2-3, with 13 bases lining up with TRBD2. This CDR3 is 15 amino acids long. Germline assignment: CDR1 SQVTM and CDR2 ANQGSEA. Trimming at V came to 2 bases and at J to 3 bases, leaving 2 bases not matched to a gene.

This chain joins TRBV4-1 and TRBJ2-1; D unclear. From germline, CDR1 is MGHRA and CDR2 YSYEKL. Trimming took off 4 bases at V and 2 bases at J, with 9 bases between the two ends. This CDR3 has 14 amino acids. The CDR3 spells CASSPRTPYNEQFF. The DNA of the CDR3 is TGCGCCAGCAGCCCGCGGACGCCCTACAATGAGCAGTTCTTC.

CDR3 in amino acids: CASSLIGGGTGELFF. CDR3 DNA sequence: TGTGCCAGCAGTTTAATCGGGGGGGGCACCGGGGAGCTGTTTTTT. The chain combines TRBV27 with TRBJ2-2, with 8 bases aligning to TRBD2. The V gene's germline CDR1 is MNHEY and CDR2 SMNVEV (reference sequence). The V segment lost 2 bases and the J segment 4 bases; nucleotides outside the gene matches: 3. This CDR3 is 15 amino acids long.

The chain recombines TRBV14 with TRBJ1-3, with no clear D. This CDR3 contains 16 residues. Per germline, CDR1 SGHDN and CDR2 FVKESK. The germline V and J ends were trimmed by 3 bases and 2 bases, with 14 bases remaining between them. Here the CDR3 reads CASSHGSGGTGNTIYF. The CDR3 nucleotides are TGTGCCAGCAGCCACGGGTCAGGAGGTACTGGAAACACCATATATTTT.

DNA of the CDR3: TGCAGCGTTCGGGGGGGGCCCTCCTACGAGCAGTACTTC. Amino acids: CSVRGGPSYEQYF. This chain links TRBV29-1 with TRBJ2-7; 8 nucleotides agree with TRBD2. The ends lost 5 bases at V and 0 bases at J; junction bases unmatched: 3. Germline CDR1 is SQVTM and CDR2 is ANQGSEA. The CDR3 is 13 amino acids.

The chain employs TRBV28 and TRBJ2-5; perhaps TRBD1 as D (6 bases). Deletions cut 7 bases from V and 4 bases from J, with 13 bases between. Germline lookup yields CDR1 MDHEN and CDR2 SYDVKM. CDR3 size: 13 residues. The CDR3 DNA is TGTGCCAGCACCCCCGCAGGGGCAGAGACCCAGTACTTC. It is translated as CASTPAGAETQYF.

This clone came up a few times. The chain joins TRBV6-4 to TRBJ1-1; D remains ambiguous. The CDR3 contains 13 residues. Looked up from germline, CDR1 is MRHNA and CDR2 is SNTAGT. Trimming took off 3 bases at V and 3 bases at J, with 8 bases between the two ends. CDR3 amino acids: CASSEWHYTEAFF. The CDR3 region has the DNA TGTGCCAGCAGTGAATGGCACTACACTGAAGCTTTCTTT.

V and J are TRBV5-1 and TRBJ2-7, with D maybe TRBD2 (7 bases). The germline CDR1 and CDR2 sequences are SGHRS and YFSETQ. V was shortened by 2 bases and J by 5 bases, with 11 bases between the two germline ends. The CDR3 has 13 amino acids. Written as DNA, the CDR3 is TGCGCCAGCAGCTTTGGGGGGGCGGACGAGCAGTACTTC. This gives the protein CASSFGGADEQYF.

The V and J genes are TRBV2 and TRBJ1-6; no reliable D call. Germline assignment: CDR1 SNHLY and CDR2 FYNNEI. Trimming took 0 bases from V and 7 from J, leaving 1 base between them. The CDR3 length is 12 residues. CDR3 sequence (DNA): TGTGCCAGCAGTGAAGCAAATTCACCCCTCCACTTT. This codes for CASSEANSPLHF. Filled out from reference TRBV2 and TRBJ1-6, the complete variable domain reads EPEVTQTPSHQVTQMGQEVILRCVPISNHLYFYWYRQILGQKVEFLVSFYNNEISEKSEIFDDQFSVERPDGSNFTLKIRSTKLEDSAMYFCASSEANSPLHFGNGTRLTVT.

The chain links TRBV28 to TRBJ2-3; tentative D call: TRBD2 (5 bases). Germline-derived CDR1 and CDR2 are MDHEN and SYDVKM. The CDR3 is made up of 14 amino acids. V was cut by 5 bases and J by 1 base, with 10 bases left in between. The CDR3 DNA sequence: TGTGCCAGCAGTCCGTATAGCGGCACAGATACGCAGTATTTT. As protein: CASSPYSGTDTQYF.

J is TRBJ1-4 and V is TRBV27; perhaps TRBD1 as D (5 bases). The V end was cut by 4 bases, the J end by 2 bases, with 8 bases between. Germline V gene data show CDR1 as MNHEY and CDR2 as SMNVEV (reference sequence). The CDR3 is 14 amino acids. DNA of the CDR3: TGTGCCAGCAGTTCTCAGGGCACTAATGAAAAACTGTTTTTT. Translating gives CASSSQGTNEKLFF.

Remarks on this clone: Germline is not matched at one junction end, which may reflect a read error. V is TRBV10-1 and J is TRBJ2-7; TRBD2 might be the D (6 bases). This CDR3 has 15 residues. CDR1 and CDR2 from the germline V gene are WNHNN and SYGVQD (reference sequence). CDR3 in amino acids: CASSEVYGDSYGQYF. CDR3 coding DNA: TGCGCCAGCAGTGAAGTTTACGGGGACTCCTACGGGCAGTACTTC.

The chain has TRBV19 and TRBJ1-2, with unresolved D. Germline assignment: CDR1 LNHDA and CDR2 SQIVND (reference sequence). V was trimmed by 8 bases and J by 0 bases, leaving 16 bases between them. The CDR3 is made up of 15 amino acids. The CDR3 nucleotides read TGTGCCAGTTGGGCTTGGGAGACAACTAACTATGGCTACACCTTC. It is translated as CASWAWETTNYGYTF.

The chain uses TRBV18 and TRBJ2-5; a possible D gene is TRBD2 (5 bases). V was pared by 2 bases and J by 5 bases, with 18 bases between. Germline V gene lookup returns CDR1 KGHSH and CDR2 LQKENI. The CDR3 is 16 residues long. CDR3 region: CASSPDYIEGAETQYF. CDR3 coding DNA: TGTGCCAGCTCACCAGATTATATCGAGGGTGCGGAGACCCAGTACTTC.

This clone was seen a single time. V is TRBV6-5 and J is TRBJ2-2; no firm D call. Trimming left V 6 bases short and J 6 bases short, with 14 bases between. Per germline, CDR1 MNHEY and CDR2 SVGAGI. The CDR3 consists of 14 residues. CDR3 coding DNA: TGTGCCAGCAGCCCCGGACGGTTGGCCGGGGAGCTGTTTTTT. It translates to CASSPGRLAGELFF.

Regarding this clone: Additional DNA sequences in this sample encode the identical CDR3. The chain has TRBV5-1 and TRBJ2-7; D gene ambiguous. Trimming left V 2 bases short and J 0 bases short, with 6 bases between. Germline V lookup: CDR1 SGHRS, CDR2 YFSETQ. The CDR3 is made up of 13 amino acids. CDR3 in DNA: TGCGCCAGCAGCTTCGGCAGCTCCTACGAGCAGTACTTC. Translation: CASSFGSSYEQYF.

The gene calls are TRBV9 and TRBJ2-2, with D unclear. Trimming removed 1 base at V and 1 base at J, with 14 bases between. Germline V gene data show CDR1 as SGDLS and CDR2 as YYNGEE. This CDR3 region has 17 residues. As DNA, the CDR3 is TGTGCCAGCAGCGTATCCCGGCAGTGGGGGAACACCGGGGAGCTGTTTTTT. Its protein product is CASSVSRQWGNTGELFF.

This chain links TRBV27 with TRBJ2-5; no reliable D call. Looked up from germline, CDR1 is MNHEY and CDR2 is SMNVEV (reference sequence). CDR3 length: 15 residues. Trimming pared 2 bases from V and 4 bases from J, leaving 14 bases between. For the CDR3, the DNA is TGTGCCAGCAGTTTAAGTGCCAGGATCTTAGAGACCCAGTACTTC. Translating it yields CASSLSARILETQYF.

With regard to this clone: In the same sample, other DNA sequences code for this CDR3. This chain joins TRBV29-1 and TRBJ2-7; D is undetermined. The CDR3 is 11 amino acids. The germline CDR1 and CDR2 sequences are SQVTM and ANQGSEA. Deletions cut 6 bases from V and 4 bases from J, with 10 bases between. The CDR3 reads CSVGAGYEQYF. The DNA of the CDR3 is TGCAGCGTCGGTGCCGGATACGAGCAGTACTTC.

CDR3 protein: CASSLSGEAFF. The CDR3 DNA reads TGTGCCAGCAGCTTAAGTGGCGAGGCTTTCTTT. The chain has TRBV11-2 and TRBJ1-1; D uncertain. Per the germline V gene, CDR1 is SGHAT and CDR2 is FQNNGV. The CDR3 spans 11 residues. V was cut by 2 bases and J by 11 bases, with 9 bases left in between.

This clone appeared a single time. The chain couples TRBV14 to TRBJ2-1; TRBD2 is a possible D gene (5 bases). The CDR3 contains 15 residues. CDR1 and CDR2 from the germline V gene are SGHDN and FVKESK. V shed 4 bases and J shed 4 bases, with 14 bases lying between them. The CDR3, as DNA: TGTGCCAGCAGCCTACGGGGAGCCCCTTACAATGAGCAGTTCTTC. This codes for CASSLRGAPYNEQFF.

V is TRBV28 and J is TRBJ2-7, with 10 bases matching TRBD2. Germline lookup yields CDR1 MDHEN and CDR2 SYDVKM. V was pared by 3 bases and J by 4 bases, with 9 bases of the junction left unmatched. The CDR3 has 16 residues. The CDR3 protein is CASSFLAGDGVYEQYF. The CDR3 region has the DNA TGTGCCAGCAGTTTCCTAGCGGGGGATGGTGTGTACGAGCAGTACTTC.

The J gene is TRBJ2-1, the V gene TRBV6-6, with TRBD1 matching over 7 bases. The CDR3 is 15 residues long. V gave up 10 bases and J gave up 2 bases; unmatched junction bases: 11. The germline V gene has CDR1 MNHNY and CDR2 SVGAGI (reference sequence). The CDR3, as DNA: TGTGCCACTCTCCTGCCCGGGACAGCCTACAATGAGCAGTTCTTC. Amino acid sequence: CATLLPGTAYNEQFF.

This chain joins TRBV19 and TRBJ1-2, with 7 bases that match TRBD1. The germline gives CDR1 LNHDA, CDR2 SQIVND (reference sequence). The CDR3 has 15 amino acids. V shed 6 bases, J shed 4 bases, and the junction held 11 bases outside the gene matches. The CDR3 reads CASSETGTVPYGYTF. CDR3 DNA sequence: TGTGCCAGTAGCGAGACCGGGACAGTGCCCTATGGCTACACCTTC. Using reference TRBV19 and TRBJ1-2 for the parts outside the CDR3, the full variable domain is DGGITQSPKYLFRKEGQNVTLSCEQNLNHDAMYWYRQDPGQGLRLIYYSQIVNDFQKGDIAEGYSVSREKKESFPLTVTSAQKNPTAFYLCASSETGTVPYGYTFGSGTRLTVV.

The chain couples TRBV12-5 to TRBJ2-1; D is perhaps TRBD1 (5 bases). V gave up 0 bases and J gave up 0 bases, with 12 bases separating them. From germline, CDR1 is LGHNT and CDR2 FRNRAP. The CDR3 is made up of 17 amino acids. The CDR3 DNA is TGTGCTAGTGGTTTGGTAGAAGGGGTCCTCTCCTACAATGAGCAGTTCTTC. This gives the protein CASGLVEGVLSYNEQFF. Drawing the rest from reference TRBV12-5 and TRBJ2-1, the complete variable domain is DARVTQTPRHKVTEMGQEVTMRCQPILGHNTVFWYRQTMMQGLELLAYFRNRAPLDDSGMPKDRFSAEMPDATLATLKIQPSEPRDSAVYFCASGLVEGVLSYNEQFFGPGTRLTVL.